The rows below give T cell receptor beta chains drawn from one sample of a study of beta chain features in type 1 diabetes. Produced via immunoSEQ multiplex PCR; TCRdb's table is partial and in-frame only. The table has around 310,000 clones, more than 9.5% seen once; the top ten hold roughly 0.016%. The sample was naive CD4+ T cells from blood. These receptors were collected from a woman aged 30 to 39 in good health. The CDR3 runs from the conserved cysteine through the conserved F or W. A D gene is named only where the DNA matches it firmly. The size entry is marked missing in some rows and otherwise reads once, few, many or a size class.

CDR3 DNA: TGTGCCAGCAGCCCTAGCGGGAGTCGAGAGACCCAGTACTTC
CDR3 protein: CASSPSGSRETQYF
clone size: .
V gene: TRBV7-2
CDR3 length: 14
J gene: TRBJ2-5
D gene: TRBD2

CDR3 DNA: TGTGCCAGCAGTTCATGGACCCAGCGAGCGGCCGAGCAGTACTTC
CDR3 protein: CASSSWTQRAAEQYF
clone size: few
V gene: TRBV27
CDR3 length: 15
J gene: TRBJ2-7
D gene: .

CDR3 DNA: TGTGCCAGTAGTAGACCCGACAGGGACTCCTACGAGCAGTACTTC
CDR3 protein: CASSRPDRDSYEQYF
clone size: .
V gene: TRBV19
CDR3 length: 15
J gene: TRBJ2-7
D gene: TRBD1

CDR3 DNA: TGTGCCAGCAGCTTTAGTGGGACGGGGGGTAATACGCAGTATTTT
CDR3 protein: CASSFSGTGGNTQYF
clone size: .
V gene: TRBV7-8
CDR3 length: 15
J gene: TRBJ2-3
D gene: TRBD2

CDR3 DNA: TGCAGCGCTCAGGGTAGCGGGACCTCCTACGAGCAGTACTTC
CDR3 protein: CSAQGSGTSYEQYF
clone size: few
V gene: TRBV29-1
CDR3 length: 14
J gene: TRBJ2-7
D gene: TRBD2

CDR3 DNA: TGTGCCAGCAGCTTAGGGGGACTAGCTCTGGTAAATGAGCAGTTCTTC
CDR3 protein: CASSLGGLALVNEQFF
clone size: .
V gene: TRBV7-2
CDR3 length: 16
J gene: TRBJ2-1
D gene: TRBD2

CDR3 DNA: TGTGCCAGCAGGCGGGAGAACACCGGGGAGCTGTTTTTT
CDR3 protein: CASRRENTGELFF
clone size: few
V gene: TRBV4-2
CDR3 length: 13
J gene: TRBJ2-2
D gene: .

CDR3 DNA: TGTGCCAGCAGTGACCGGGACAGGGACTATGGCTACACCTTC
CDR3 protein: CASSDRDRDYGYTF
clone size: few
V gene: TRBV6-5
CDR3 length: 14
J gene: TRBJ1-2
D gene: TRBD1

CDR3 DNA: TGTGCCAGCAGCGGGGGCCTATCTTACAATGAGCAGTTCTTC
CDR3 protein: CASSGGLSYNEQFF
clone size: many
V gene: TRBV9
CDR3 length: 14
J gene: TRBJ2-1
D gene: .

CDR3 DNA: TGTGCCAGCAGCCCTGGACAAGCGAACACTGAAGCTTTCTTT
CDR3 protein: CASSPGQANTEAFF
clone size: .
V gene: TRBV7-2
CDR3 length: 14
J gene: TRBJ1-1
D gene: .

CDR3 DNA: TGTGCCACCAGAGCGGTTGAAGAGACCCAGTACTTC
CDR3 protein: CATRAVEETQYF
clone size: few
V gene: TRBV28
CDR3 length: 12
J gene: TRBJ2-5
D gene: .

CDR3 DNA: TGTGCCAGCAGCTTAGCGGGGCTGGGAGGCACTGAAGCTTTCTTT
CDR3 protein: CASSLAGLGGTEAFF
clone size: .
V gene: TRBV7-2
CDR3 length: 15
J gene: TRBJ1-1
D gene: .

CDR3 DNA: TGTGCCAGCAGCTCTGGGGGGGGAGAGACCCAGTACTTC
CDR3 protein: CASSSGGGETQYF
clone size: .
V gene: TRBV9
CDR3 length: 13
J gene: TRBJ2-5
D gene: TRBD2

CDR3 DNA: TGCGCCAGCAGCGCCTCCCGGGACAGGGCTAACTATGGCTACACCTTC
CDR3 protein: CASSASRDRANYGYTF
clone size: .
V gene: TRBV5-1
CDR3 length: 16
J gene: TRBJ1-2
D gene: TRBD1

CDR3 DNA: TGTGCCAGCAGTATGAGGACAGGGGGCGGCACTGAAGCTTTCTTT
CDR3 protein: CASSMRTGGGTEAFF
clone size: few
V gene: TRBV28
CDR3 length: 15
J gene: TRBJ1-1
D gene: TRBD1

CDR3 DNA: TGTGCCAGCAGTTTCGGTGCGGGAGGTGAGACCCAGTACTTC
CDR3 protein: CASSFGAGGETQYF
clone size: few
V gene: TRBV28
CDR3 length: 14
J gene: TRBJ2-5
D gene: TRBD2

CDR3 DNA: TGTGCCAGCAGCCGACCGGGACAGGTCCTACGATCGCAGTACTTC
CDR3 protein: CASSRPGQVLRSQYF
clone size: .
V gene: TRBV28
CDR3 length: 15
J gene: TRBJ2-7
D gene: TRBD1

CDR3 DNA: TGCAGCGTTCAAGGGCCCCAAGATTCTAGCACAGATACGCAGTATTTT
CDR3 protein: CSVQGPQDSSTDTQYF
clone size: .
V gene: TRBV29-1
CDR3 length: 16
J gene: TRBJ2-3
D gene: .

CDR3 DNA: TGTGCCAGCAGTCCCCCCGCTGCCAGGATAACGAACACCGGGGAGCTGTTTTTT
CDR3 protein: CASSPPAARITNTGELFF
clone size: .
V gene: TRBV28
CDR3 length: 18
J gene: TRBJ2-2
D gene: .

CDR3 DNA: TGTGCCAGCAGCGACCGGGGATCGGGACAAAACAATGAGCAGTTCTTC
CDR3 protein: CASSDRGSGQNNEQFF
clone size: few
V gene: TRBV9
CDR3 length: 16
J gene: TRBJ2-1
D gene: .

CDR3 DNA: TGTGCCTGGAGTCTCTACTACGAGCAGTACTTC
CDR3 protein: CAWSLYYEQYF
clone size: .
V gene: TRBV30
CDR3 length: 11
J gene: TRBJ2-7
D gene: .

CDR3 DNA: TGTGCCAGCAGTTATCGACAGGGTGGCGAGCAGTACTTC
CDR3 protein: CASSYRQGGEQYF
clone size: .
V gene: TRBV6-5
CDR3 length: 13
J gene: TRBJ2-7
D gene: TRBD1

CDR3 DNA: TGTGCCAGCAGCCGCGGAACCGGGACAGGGAACACTGAAGCTTTCTTT
CDR3 protein: CASSRGTGTGNTEAFF
clone size: .
V gene: TRBV6-6
CDR3 length: 16
J gene: TRBJ1-1
D gene: TRBD1

CDR3 DNA: TGTGCCAGCAGTTTTTCAGGTCCCTCCACAGATACGCAGTATTTT
CDR3 protein: CASSFSGPSTDTQYF
clone size: .
V gene: TRBV28
CDR3 length: 15
J gene: TRBJ2-3
D gene: .

CDR3 DNA: TGTGCCAGCAGGTCCGAGGACAGGGCCTATGGCTACACCTTC
CDR3 protein: CASRSEDRAYGYTF
clone size: few
V gene: TRBV28
CDR3 length: 14
J gene: TRBJ1-2
D gene: TRBD1

CDR3 DNA: TGTGCCAGCAGCCACGACAGGGAAAGCTCTTACGAGCAGTACTTC
CDR3 protein: CASSHDRESSYEQYF
clone size: .
V gene: TRBV6-5
CDR3 length: 15
J gene: TRBJ2-7
D gene: TRBD1

CDR3 DNA: TGTGCCAGCAGTTCCCGAGGACTAGCAAACAATGAGCAGTTCTTC
CDR3 protein: CASSSRGLANNEQFF
clone size: few
V gene: TRBV6-5
CDR3 length: 15
J gene: TRBJ2-1
D gene: TRBD2

CDR3 DNA: TGCGCCAGCAGCCCCGGGGTCGGAAATCAGCCCCAGCATTTT
CDR3 protein: CASSPGVGNQPQHF
clone size: .
V gene: TRBV5-1
CDR3 length: 14
J gene: TRBJ1-5
D gene: .

CDR3 DNA: TGTGCCAGCAGTGAACTAGCCAGCGCGGAGGATAATGAGCAGTTCTTC
CDR3 protein: CASSELASAEDNEQFF
clone size: few
V gene: TRBV25-1
CDR3 length: 16
J gene: TRBJ2-1
D gene: .

CDR3 DNA: TGTGCCAGCAGCAAAGTGAGGGTCGGCTACACCTTC
CDR3 protein: CASSKVRVGYTF
clone size: .
V gene: TRBV21-1
CDR3 length: 12
J gene: TRBJ1-2
D gene: .

CDR3 DNA: TGTGCCAGTAGGACAGGCTACCAAGAGACCCAGTACTTC
CDR3 protein: CASRTGYQETQYF
clone size: .
V gene: TRBV19
CDR3 length: 13
J gene: TRBJ2-5
D gene: .

CDR3 DNA: TGTGCCAGCAGCTCGCAGGGGGATCAGCCCCAGCATTTT
CDR3 protein: CASSSQGDQPQHF
clone size: .
V gene: TRBV7-9
CDR3 length: 13
J gene: TRBJ1-5
D gene: TRBD1

CDR3 DNA: TGTGCCAGCAGCTTAGTGCGGACAGTCTCAGATACGCAGTATTTT
CDR3 protein: CASSLVRTVSDTQYF
clone size: .
V gene: TRBV7-2
CDR3 length: 15
J gene: TRBJ2-3
D gene: .

CDR3 DNA: TGTGCCAGCAGAGGGACAACGGCTAATGAAAAACTGTTTTTT
CDR3 protein: CASRGTTANEKLFF
clone size: .
V gene: TRBV28
CDR3 length: 14
J gene: TRBJ1-4
D gene: .

CDR3 DNA: TGCGCCAGCAGCCTGGACAATTTCTACGAGCAGTACTTC
CDR3 protein: CASSLDNFYEQYF
clone size: .
V gene: TRBV5-1
CDR3 length: 13
J gene: TRBJ2-7
D gene: .

CDR3 DNA: TGTGCCAGCATGAGTGGAGCCAAAAACATTCAGTACTTC
CDR3 protein: CASMSGAKNIQYF
clone size: .
V gene: TRBV2
CDR3 length: 13
J gene: TRBJ2-4
D gene: .

CDR3 DNA: TGTGCCTGGAGCCACGGACAGGCTAACTATGGCTACACCTTC
CDR3 protein: CAWSHGQANYGYTF
clone size: few
V gene: TRBV30
CDR3 length: 14
J gene: TRBJ1-2
D gene: TRBD1

CDR3 DNA: TGTGCCAGCAGCTTAGTCCCTACGGGAGTCGAGCAGTACTTC
CDR3 protein: CASSLVPTGVEQYF
clone size: .
V gene: TRBV7-2
CDR3 length: 14
J gene: TRBJ2-7
D gene: .

CDR3 DNA: TGCGCCAGCAGCGCGGGGACAGTCTCCTACGAGCAGTACTTC
CDR3 protein: CASSAGTVSYEQYF
clone size: few
V gene: TRBV4-1
CDR3 length: 14
J gene: TRBJ2-7
D gene: .

CDR3 DNA: TGTGCCAGCAGCTTTAGCGGGTCGAACACAGATACGCAGTATTTT
CDR3 protein: CASSFSGSNTDTQYF
clone size: .
V gene: TRBV7-2
CDR3 length: 15
J gene: TRBJ2-3
D gene: TRBD2

CDR3 DNA: TGCGCCAGCCGGGGAGGGGCTAGCGGAGGGATGGAGACCCAGTACTTC
CDR3 protein: CASRGGASGGMETQYF
clone size: .
V gene: TRBV5-1
CDR3 length: 16
J gene: TRBJ2-5
D gene: TRBD2

CDR3 DNA: TGTGCCAGCAGTGGGGGGGGAGCCAAAAACATTCAGTACTTC
CDR3 protein: CASSGGGAKNIQYF
clone size: few
V gene: TRBV28
CDR3 length: 14
J gene: TRBJ2-4
D gene: TRBD2

CDR3 DNA: TGTGCCTGGAGTGGAGTCGGCGGAGAGACCCAGTACTTC
CDR3 protein: CAWSGVGGETQYF
clone size: few
V gene: TRBV30
CDR3 length: 13
J gene: TRBJ2-5
D gene: .

CDR3 DNA: TGCAGTGCTGCAGGGGGAAACATTCAGTACTTC
CDR3 protein: CSAAGGNIQYF
clone size: few
V gene: TRBV20-1
CDR3 length: 11
J gene: TRBJ2-4
D gene: TRBD1

CDR3 DNA: TGCGCCAGCAGCTTGTTCGGGGAGGTTGGTGAAAAACTGTTTTTT
CDR3 protein: CASSLFGEVGEKLFF
clone size: .
V gene: TRBV5-1
CDR3 length: 15
J gene: TRBJ1-4
D gene: .

CDR3 DNA: TGTGCCAGCAGTTGGACAGGGGAGATCGGAAACACCATATATTTT
CDR3 protein: CASSWTGEIGNTIYF
clone size: .
V gene: TRBV25-1
CDR3 length: 15
J gene: TRBJ1-3
D gene: TRBD1

CDR3 DNA: TGCGCCAGCAGCTTGTTTGGACAGGGGAGTGGCTACACCTTC
CDR3 protein: CASSLFGQGSGYTF
clone size: .
V gene: TRBV5-1
CDR3 length: 14
J gene: TRBJ1-2
D gene: TRBD1

CDR3 DNA: TGTGCCAGCTCACCGACAGATAACTATGGCTACACCTTC
CDR3 protein: CASSPTDNYGYTF
clone size: few
V gene: TRBV18
CDR3 length: 13
J gene: TRBJ1-2
D gene: .

CDR3 DNA: TGTGCCAGCACCACTCTAGCGGGAGTAAGAGGCACAGATACGCAGTATTTT
CDR3 protein: CASTTLAGVRGTDTQYF
clone size: .
V gene: TRBV5-8
CDR3 length: 17
J gene: TRBJ2-3
D gene: TRBD2

CDR3 DNA: TGTGCCACCAGCAGAGGCCTGGGGGGCCAAGAGACCCAGTACTTC
CDR3 protein: CATSRGLGGQETQYF
clone size: few
V gene: TRBV15
CDR3 length: 15
J gene: TRBJ2-5
D gene: .

CDR3 DNA: TGCGCCAGCAGCTTGGTTGTCAAGCGCACAGATACGCAGTATTTT
CDR3 protein: CASSLVVKRTDTQYF
clone size: few
V gene: TRBV5-1
CDR3 length: 15
J gene: TRBJ2-3
D gene: .

CDR3 DNA: TGTGCCAGCAGCCTACAGGGGCAAGAGACCCAGTACTTC
CDR3 protein: CASSLQGQETQYF
clone size: few
V gene: TRBV7-9
CDR3 length: 13
J gene: TRBJ2-5
D gene: TRBD1

CDR3 DNA: TGTGCCAGCAGCATCGGACTAGCGGGAGGGCCGTTCGAGCAGTACTTC
CDR3 protein: CASSIGLAGGPFEQYF
clone size: few
V gene: TRBV13
CDR3 length: 16
J gene: TRBJ2-7
D gene: TRBD2

CDR3 DNA: TGTGCCTGGAGTGTAATGGTGCGGGAAAAACTGTTTTTT
CDR3 protein: CAWSVMVREKLFF
clone size: few
V gene: TRBV30
CDR3 length: 13
J gene: TRBJ1-4
D gene: .

CDR3 DNA: TGTGCCAGCTCATCACTAGCGGGAGTTGACGAGCAGTACTTC
CDR3 protein: CASSSLAGVDEQYF
clone size: .
V gene: TRBV18
CDR3 length: 14
J gene: TRBJ2-7
D gene: TRBD2

CDR3 DNA: TGCGCCAGCAGTACGGACAGGGGAGTCACCGGGGAGCTGTTTTTT
CDR3 protein: CASSTDRGVTGELFF
clone size: few
V gene: TRBV5-1
CDR3 length: 15
J gene: TRBJ2-2
D gene: TRBD1

CDR3 DNA: TGTGCCAGCAGCCTTGGACTAGCGGGAGGGGACTCCTACAATGAGCAGTTCTTC
CDR3 protein: CASSLGLAGGDSYNEQFF
clone size: few
V gene: TRBV7-3
CDR3 length: 18
J gene: TRBJ2-1
D gene: TRBD2

CDR3 DNA: TGTGCCAGCAGTGAAAGTTGGACAGGGGGCGAAGGCTACACCTTC
CDR3 protein: CASSESWTGGEGYTF
clone size: few
V gene: TRBV2
CDR3 length: 15
J gene: TRBJ1-2
D gene: TRBD1

CDR3 DNA: TGTGCCAGCAGTTTATGGTTAGCGGGAACCTACAATGAGCAGTTCTTC
CDR3 protein: CASSLWLAGTYNEQFF
clone size: few
V gene: TRBV27
CDR3 length: 16
J gene: TRBJ2-1
D gene: TRBD2

CDR3 DNA: TGCGCCAGCAGCTTGGGACAGTCCACAGATACGCAGTATTTT
CDR3 protein: CASSLGQSTDTQYF
clone size: .
V gene: TRBV5-1
CDR3 length: 14
J gene: TRBJ2-3
D gene: .